The present T cell receptor beta chain was sequenced within a study of T cell repertoires in cytomegalovirus infection. TCRdb recomputed calls from the reads with MiXCR, one row per CDR3 protein. The table records hundreds of thousands of distinct CDR3 sequences, roughly a quarter of them present only once. The CDR3 totals 15 residues. Germline V gives CDR1 MDHEN, CDR2 SYDVKM. Trimming pared 3 bases from V and 2 bases from J, leaving 13 bases between. This clonotype was seen only a few times. Source material: CD8+ T cells from PBMCs. The chain uses TRBV28 and TRBJ2-5; tentative D call: TRBD1 (5 bases). The receptor was isolated from a human donor in good health (CMV status not recorded). Some clones in this sample may be carry-over from other donors' samples. The CDR3 spells CASSLDADRQETQYF. Written as DNA, the CDR3 is TGTGCCAGCAGTTTGGACGCCGACAGACAAGAGACCCAGTACTTC.